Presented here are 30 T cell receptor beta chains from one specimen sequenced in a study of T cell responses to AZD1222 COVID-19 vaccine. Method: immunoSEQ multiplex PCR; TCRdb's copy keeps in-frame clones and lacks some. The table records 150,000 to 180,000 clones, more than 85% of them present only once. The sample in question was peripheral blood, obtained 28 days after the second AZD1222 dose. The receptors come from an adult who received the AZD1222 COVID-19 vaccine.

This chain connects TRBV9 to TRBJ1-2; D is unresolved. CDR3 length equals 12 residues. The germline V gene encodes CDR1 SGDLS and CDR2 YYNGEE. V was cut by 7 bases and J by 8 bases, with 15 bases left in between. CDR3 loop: CASSGRVAGYTF. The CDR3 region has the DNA TGTGCCAGCTCCGGTCGGGTAGCGGGCTACACCTTC.

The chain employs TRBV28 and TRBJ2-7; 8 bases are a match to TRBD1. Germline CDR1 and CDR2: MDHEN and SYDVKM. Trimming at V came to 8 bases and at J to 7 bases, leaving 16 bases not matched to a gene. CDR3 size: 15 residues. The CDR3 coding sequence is TGTGCCAGCCGCGGACAGGGCCACGGGGGCGGAGAGCAGTACTTC. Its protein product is CASRGQGHGGGEQYF. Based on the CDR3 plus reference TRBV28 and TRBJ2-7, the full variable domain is DVKVTQSSRYLVKRTGEKVFLECVQDMDHENMFWYRQDPGLGLRLIYFSYDVKMKEKGDIPEGYSVSREKKERFSLILESASTNQTSMYLCASRGQGHGGGEQYFGPGTRLTVT.

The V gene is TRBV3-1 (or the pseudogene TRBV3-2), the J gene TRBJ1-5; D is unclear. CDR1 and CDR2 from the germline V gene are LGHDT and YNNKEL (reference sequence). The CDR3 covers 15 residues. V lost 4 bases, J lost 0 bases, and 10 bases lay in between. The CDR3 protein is CASSPAGSSNQPQHF. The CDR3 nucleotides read TGTGCCAGCAGCCCGGCGGGCAGTAGCAATCAGCCCCAGCATTTT.

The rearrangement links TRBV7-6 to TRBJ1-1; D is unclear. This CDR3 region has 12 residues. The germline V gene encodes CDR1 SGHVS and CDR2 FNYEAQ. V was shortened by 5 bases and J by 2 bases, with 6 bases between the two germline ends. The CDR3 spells CASSPPNTEAFF. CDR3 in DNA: TGTGCCAGCAGCCCTCCCAACACTGAAGCTTTCTTT.

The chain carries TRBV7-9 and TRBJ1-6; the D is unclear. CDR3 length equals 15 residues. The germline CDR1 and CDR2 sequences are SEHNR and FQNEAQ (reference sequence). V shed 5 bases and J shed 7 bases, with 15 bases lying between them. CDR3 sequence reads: CASSPPVPGNSPLHF. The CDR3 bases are TGTGCCAGCAGCCCCCCCGTTCCAGGCAATTCACCCCTCCACTTT.

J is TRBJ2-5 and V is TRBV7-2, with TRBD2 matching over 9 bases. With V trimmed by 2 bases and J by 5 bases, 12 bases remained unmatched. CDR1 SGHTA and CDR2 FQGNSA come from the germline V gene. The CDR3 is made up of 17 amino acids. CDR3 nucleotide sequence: TGTGCCAGCAGCTTAAGAGCTAGCGGGGTATCGTTCGAGACCCAGTACTTC. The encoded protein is CASSLRASGVSFETQYF. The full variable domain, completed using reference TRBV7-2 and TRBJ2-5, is GAGVSQSPSNKVTEKGKDVELRCDPISGHTALYWYRQSLGQGLEFLIYFQGNSAPDKSGLPSDRFSAERTGGSVSTLTIQRTQQEDSAVYLCASSLRASGVSFETQYFGPGTRLLVL.

CDR3 loop: CASSAFSGKVGNEQFF. The CDR3 DNA reads as TGTGCCAGCAGCGCGTTCTCCGGGAAGGTAGGCAATGAGCAGTTCTTC. The chain couples TRBV7-3 to TRBJ2-1; tentatively, D is TRBD2 (5 bases). CDR1 SGHTA and CDR2 FQGTGA come from the germline V gene. Trimming took 5 bases from V and 6 from J, leaving 20 bases between them. The CDR3 contains 16 residues.

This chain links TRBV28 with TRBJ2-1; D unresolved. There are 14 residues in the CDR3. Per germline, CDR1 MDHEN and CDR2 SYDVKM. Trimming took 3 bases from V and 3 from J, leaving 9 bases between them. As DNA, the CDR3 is TGTGCCAGCAGTTTTTCGCTCGACTACAATGAGCAGTTCTTC. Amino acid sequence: CASSFSLDYNEQFF.

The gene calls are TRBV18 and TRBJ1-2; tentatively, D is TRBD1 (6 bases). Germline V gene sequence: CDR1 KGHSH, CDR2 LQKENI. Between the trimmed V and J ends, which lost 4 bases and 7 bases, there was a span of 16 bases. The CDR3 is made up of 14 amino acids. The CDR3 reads CASSQQGEGSGYTF. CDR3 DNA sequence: TGTGCCAGCTCACAACAGGGAGAGGGGTCTGGCTACACCTTC.

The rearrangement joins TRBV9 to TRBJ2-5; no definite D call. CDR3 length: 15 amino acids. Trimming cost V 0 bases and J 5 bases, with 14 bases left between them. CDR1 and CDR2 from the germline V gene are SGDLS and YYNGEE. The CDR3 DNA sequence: TGTGCCAGCAGCGTAGTCCCCTCGCCCCAGGAGACCCAGTACTTC. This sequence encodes CASSVVPSPQETQYF.

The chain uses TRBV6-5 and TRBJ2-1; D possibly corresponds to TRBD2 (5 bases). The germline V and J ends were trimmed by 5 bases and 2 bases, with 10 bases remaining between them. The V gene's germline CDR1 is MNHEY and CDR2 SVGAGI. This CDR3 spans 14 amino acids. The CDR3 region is CASSSYGTYNEQFF. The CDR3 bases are TGTGCCAGCAGTAGCTACGGGACCTACAATGAGCAGTTCTTC.

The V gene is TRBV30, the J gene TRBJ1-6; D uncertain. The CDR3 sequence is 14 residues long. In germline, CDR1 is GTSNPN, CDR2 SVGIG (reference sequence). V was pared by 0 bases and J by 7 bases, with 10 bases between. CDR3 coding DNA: TGTGCCTGGAGTGTTTGGGGAGGGAATTCACCCCTCCACTTT. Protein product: CAWSVWGGNSPLHF.

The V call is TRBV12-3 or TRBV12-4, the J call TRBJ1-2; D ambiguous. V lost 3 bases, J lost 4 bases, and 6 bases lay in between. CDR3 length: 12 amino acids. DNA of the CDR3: TGTGCCAGCAGTTTGTCCCGCTATGGCTACACCTTC. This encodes CASSLSRYGYTF.

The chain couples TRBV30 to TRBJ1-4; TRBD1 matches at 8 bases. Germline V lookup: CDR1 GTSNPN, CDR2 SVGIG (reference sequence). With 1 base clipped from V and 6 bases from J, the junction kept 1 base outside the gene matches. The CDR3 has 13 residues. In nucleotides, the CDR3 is TGTGCCTGGAGTGAGACAGGGGATGAAAAACTGTTTTTT. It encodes CAWSETGDEKLFF.

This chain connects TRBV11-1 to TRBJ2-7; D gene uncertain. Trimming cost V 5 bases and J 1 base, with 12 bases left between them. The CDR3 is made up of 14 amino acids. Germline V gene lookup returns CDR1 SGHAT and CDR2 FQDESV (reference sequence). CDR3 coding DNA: TGTGCCAGCAGCCAGTCCTTCGGGTCCTACGAGCAGTACTTC. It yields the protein CASSQSFGSYEQYF.

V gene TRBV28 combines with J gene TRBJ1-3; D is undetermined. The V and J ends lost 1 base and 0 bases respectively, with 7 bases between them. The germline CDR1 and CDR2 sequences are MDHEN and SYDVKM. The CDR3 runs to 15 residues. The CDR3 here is CASSLFSDSGNTIYF. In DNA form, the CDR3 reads TGTGCCAGCAGTTTATTCTCCGACTCTGGAAACACCATATATTTT.

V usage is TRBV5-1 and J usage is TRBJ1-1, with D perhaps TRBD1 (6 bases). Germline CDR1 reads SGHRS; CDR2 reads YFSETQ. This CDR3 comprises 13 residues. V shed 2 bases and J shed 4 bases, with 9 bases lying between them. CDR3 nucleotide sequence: TGCGCCAGCAGCTTACAAGGGGGCACTGAAGCTTTCTTT. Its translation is CASSLQGGTEAFF. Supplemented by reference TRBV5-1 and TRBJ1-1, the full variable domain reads KAGVTQTPRYLIKTRGQQVTLSCSPISGHRSVSWYQQTPGQGLQFLFEYFSETQRNKGNFPGRFSGRQFSNSRSEMNVSTLELGDSALYLCASSLQGGTEAFFGQGTRLTVV.

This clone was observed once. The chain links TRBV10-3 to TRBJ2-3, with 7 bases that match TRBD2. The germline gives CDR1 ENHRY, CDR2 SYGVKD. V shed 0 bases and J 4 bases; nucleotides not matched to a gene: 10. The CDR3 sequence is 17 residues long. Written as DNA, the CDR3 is TGTGCCATCAGTGAGTCGGGACTACTAAAGGGCCCAGATACGCAGTATTTT. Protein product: CAISESGLLKGPDTQYF.

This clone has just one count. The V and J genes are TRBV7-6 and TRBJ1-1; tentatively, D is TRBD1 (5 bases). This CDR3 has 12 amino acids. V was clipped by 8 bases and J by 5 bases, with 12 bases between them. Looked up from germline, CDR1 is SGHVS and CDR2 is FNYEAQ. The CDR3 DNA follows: TGTGCCAGCCGGGGGGAAGGGACTGAAGCTTTCTTT. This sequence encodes CASRGEGTEAFF.

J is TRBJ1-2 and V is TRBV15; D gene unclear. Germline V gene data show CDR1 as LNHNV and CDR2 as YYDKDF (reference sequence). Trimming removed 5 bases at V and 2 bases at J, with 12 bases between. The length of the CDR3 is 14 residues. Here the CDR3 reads CATSPRRGNYGYTF. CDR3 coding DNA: TGTGCCACCAGCCCCAGACGAGGGAACTATGGCTACACCTTC.

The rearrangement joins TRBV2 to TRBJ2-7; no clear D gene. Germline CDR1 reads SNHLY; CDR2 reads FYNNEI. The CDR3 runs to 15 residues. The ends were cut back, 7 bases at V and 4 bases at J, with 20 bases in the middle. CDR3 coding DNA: TGTGCCAGCATCCAGACACAACAGAGACCTTACGAGCAGTACTTC. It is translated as CASIQTQQRPYEQYF. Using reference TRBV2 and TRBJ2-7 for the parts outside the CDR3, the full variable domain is EPEVTQTPSHQVTQMGQEVILRCVPISNHLYFYWYRQILGQKVEFLVSFYNNEISEKSEIFDDQFSVERPDGSNFTLKIRSTKLEDSAMYFCASIQTQQRPYEQYFGPGTRLTVT.

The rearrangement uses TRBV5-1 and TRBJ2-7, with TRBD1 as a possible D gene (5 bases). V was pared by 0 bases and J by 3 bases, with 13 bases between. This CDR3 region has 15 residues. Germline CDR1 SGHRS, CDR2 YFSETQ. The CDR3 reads CASSLAGREGYEQYF. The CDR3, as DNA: TGCGCCAGCAGCTTGGCAGGCAGGGAAGGCTACGAGCAGTACTTC.

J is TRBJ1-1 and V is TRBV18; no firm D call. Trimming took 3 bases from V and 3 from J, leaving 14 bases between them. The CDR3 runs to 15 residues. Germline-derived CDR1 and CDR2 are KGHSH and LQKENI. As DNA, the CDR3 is TGTGCCAGCTCACCTGCGGACGCTCCCCACACTGAAGCTTTCTTT. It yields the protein CASSPADAPHTEAFF. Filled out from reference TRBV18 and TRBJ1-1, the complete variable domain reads NAGVMQNPRHLVRRRGQEARLRCSPMKGHSHVYWYRQLPEEGLKFMVYLQKENIIDESGMPKERFSAEFPKEGPSILRIQQVVRGDSAAYFCASSPADAPHTEAFFGQGTRLTVV.

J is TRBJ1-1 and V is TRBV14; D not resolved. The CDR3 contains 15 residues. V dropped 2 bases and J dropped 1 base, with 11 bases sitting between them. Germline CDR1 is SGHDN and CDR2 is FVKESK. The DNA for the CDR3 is TGTGCCAGCAGCCAAAGTAATAGCGGGAACACTGAAGCTTTCTTT. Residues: CASSQSNSGNTEAFF.

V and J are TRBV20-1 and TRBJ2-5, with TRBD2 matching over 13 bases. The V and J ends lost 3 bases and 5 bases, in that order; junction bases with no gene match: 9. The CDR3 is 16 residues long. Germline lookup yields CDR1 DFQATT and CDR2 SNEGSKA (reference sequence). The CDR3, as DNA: TGCAGTGCTAGTAGCCGTGTGACTAGCGGGAGGGAGACCCAGTACTTC. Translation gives CSASSRVTSGRETQYF.

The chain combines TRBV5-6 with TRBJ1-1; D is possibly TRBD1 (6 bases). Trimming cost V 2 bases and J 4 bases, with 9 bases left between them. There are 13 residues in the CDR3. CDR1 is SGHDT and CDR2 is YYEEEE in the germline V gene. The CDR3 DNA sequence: TGTGCCAGCAGCTTTCAAGGGGGCACTGAAGCTTTCTTT. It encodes CASSFQGGTEAFF.

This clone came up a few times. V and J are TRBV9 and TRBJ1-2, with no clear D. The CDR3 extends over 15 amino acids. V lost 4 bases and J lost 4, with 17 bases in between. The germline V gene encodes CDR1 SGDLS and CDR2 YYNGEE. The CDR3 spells CASSPHAVGSYGYTF. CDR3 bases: TGTGCCAGCAGCCCCCATGCGGTAGGAAGCTATGGCTACACCTTC.

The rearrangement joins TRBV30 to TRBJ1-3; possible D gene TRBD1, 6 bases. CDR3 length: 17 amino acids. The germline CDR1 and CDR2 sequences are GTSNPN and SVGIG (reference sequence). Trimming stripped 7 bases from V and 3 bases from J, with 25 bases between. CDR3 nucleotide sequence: TGTGCCTCTAACCCGCCGGGACAAGGTTTCGTTGGAAACACCATATATTTT. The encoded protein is CASNPPGQGFVGNTIYF.

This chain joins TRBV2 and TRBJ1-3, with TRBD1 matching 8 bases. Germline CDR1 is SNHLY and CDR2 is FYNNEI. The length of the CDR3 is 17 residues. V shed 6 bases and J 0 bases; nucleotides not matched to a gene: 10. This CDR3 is CASSPLQGAASGNTIYF. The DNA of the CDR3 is TGTGCCAGCAGCCCTCTCCAGGGGGCAGCCTCTGGAAACACCATATATTTT.

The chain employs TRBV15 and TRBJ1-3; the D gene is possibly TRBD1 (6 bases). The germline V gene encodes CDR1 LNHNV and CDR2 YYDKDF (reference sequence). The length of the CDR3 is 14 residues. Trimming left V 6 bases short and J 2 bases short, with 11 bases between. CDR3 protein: CATRGGRAGNTIYF. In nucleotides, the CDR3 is TGTGCCACCAGGGGGGGCCGAGCTGGAAACACCATATATTTT.